The present TCR beta chain was sequenced within a study of CD8+CD57+ T cells in acquired aplastic anemia (dated by TCRdb to 2017 to 2018). Study-level background: A mean of around 3.3 ug of DNA, ranging from roughly 0.2 to 27.4 ug, was extracted from sorted CD4+ and CD8+ cells. A CD8+CD57+ expansion meant a frequency higher than the mean frequency seen in healthy subjects. Points the paper makes about the study in general: Around 27 CD8+ CDR3 sequences were found to be shared between patients and controls, but these sequences appeared to be highly expressed in patients and within the immunodominant clones of the patients. CD8+ Simpson's diversity did not differ significantly between patients and healthy controls (P=0.060).

A word on this clonotype: The antigen this receptor binds is unknown. Base quality data are lacking; no much larger clone is found one base away.

Flow cytometry had shown CD8+CD57+ cell expansion in the patients selected for sequencing. Severe acquired aplastic anemia was diagnosed in all patients according to International Study of Aplastic Anemia and Agranulocytosis and Camitta criteria. Patients had received no therapy at the time of blood sampling. In the study, sorted CD4+ and CD8+ blood T cells from patients with severe aplastic anemia and from healthy subjects underwent deep sequencing of TCR repertoires. Patients were enrolled under clinicaltrials.gov protocols 00001620, 01623167, 00001397, 00071045, 00081523 and 00961064 in the USA. Ficoll-Paque density gradient centrifugation was used to isolate peripheral blood mononuclear cells. Before DNA extraction, CD4+ and CD8+ T cells were sorted with FACS or magnetic beads. TCR beta VDJ combination and CDR3 sequence profiling used genomic DNA as the template. An Illumina HiSeq 2000 was used for TCR repertoire sequencing. In the source study's methods: TRBV/TRBJ rearrangement plots, CDR3 size and DJ length profiles, and Simpson's diversity index were used to assess repertoires. The most abundant DNA sequence in the deep sequencing data was defined as the immunodominant clone. CDR3 amino acid sequences were screened for sharing across subjects and were compared with published repertoires and the VDJdb database. TCRdb cleaned the public reads at Q25 with fastp, built clones with MiXCR and kept in-frame beta chains. Entries that share a CDR3 protein sequence are merged under the most common genes and DNA. None of the V and J calls come from the authors' own analysis; TCRdb made them. Counted in this sample were around 150,000 distinct CDR3 sequences; around 75% of them appeared once. About 50% of the sample is taken by the ten largest.

The germline V gene supplies CDR1 MNHEY and CDR2 SVGEGT. The CDR3 runs 14 amino acids, cysteine and phenylalanine included. The only DNA kept is the CDR3, 42 bases in frame from the first base. V is shortened by 8 bases, J by 5 bases, and the region joining them spans 18 bases. The sequenced material came from sorted CD4+, CD8+, or CD8+CD57+ T cells (not recorded which) from PBMCs. The V and J segments used are TRBV6-2 or TRBV6-3 and TRBJ2-5; the D gene is perhaps TRBD1, on 6 matching bases. The sequence came from a human donor with aplastic anemia. Read as DNA, the sequence is TGTGCCAGCTCCCTAGTTGGGACAATGGAGACCCAGTACTTC. It translates as CASSLVGTMETQYF.